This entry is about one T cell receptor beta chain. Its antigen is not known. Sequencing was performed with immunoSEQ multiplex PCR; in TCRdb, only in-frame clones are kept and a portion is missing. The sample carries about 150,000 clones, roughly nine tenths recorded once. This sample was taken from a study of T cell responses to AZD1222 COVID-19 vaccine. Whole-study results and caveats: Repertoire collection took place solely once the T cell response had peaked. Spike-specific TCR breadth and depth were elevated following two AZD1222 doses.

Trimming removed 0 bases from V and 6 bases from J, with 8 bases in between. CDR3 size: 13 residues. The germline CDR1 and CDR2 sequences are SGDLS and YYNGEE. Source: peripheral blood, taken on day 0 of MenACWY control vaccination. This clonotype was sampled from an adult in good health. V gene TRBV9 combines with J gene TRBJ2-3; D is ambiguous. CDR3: CASSVANRDTQYF. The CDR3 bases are TGTGCCAGCAGCGTAGCTAATCGGGATACGCAGTATTTT.